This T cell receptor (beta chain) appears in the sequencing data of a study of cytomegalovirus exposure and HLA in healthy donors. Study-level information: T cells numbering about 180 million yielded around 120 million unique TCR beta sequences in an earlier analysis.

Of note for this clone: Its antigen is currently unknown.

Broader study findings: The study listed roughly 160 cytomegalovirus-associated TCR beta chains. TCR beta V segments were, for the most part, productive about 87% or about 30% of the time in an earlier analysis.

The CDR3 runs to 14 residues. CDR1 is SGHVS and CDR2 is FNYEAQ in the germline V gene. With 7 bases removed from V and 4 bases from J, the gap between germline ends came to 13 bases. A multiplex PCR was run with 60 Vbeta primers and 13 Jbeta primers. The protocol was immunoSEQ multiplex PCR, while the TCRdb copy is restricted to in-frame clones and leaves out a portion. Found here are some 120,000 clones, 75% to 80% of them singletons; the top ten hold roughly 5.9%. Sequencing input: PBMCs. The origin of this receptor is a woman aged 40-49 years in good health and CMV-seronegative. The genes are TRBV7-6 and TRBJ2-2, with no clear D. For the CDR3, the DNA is TGTGCCAGCAAAGGCGGTAGTACCACCGGGGAGCTGTTTTTT. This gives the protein CASKGGSTTGELFF.